What follows are 30 T cell receptor beta chains derived from one specimen sequenced in a study of blood T cell repertoires in COVID-19. Clones were sequenced by immunoSEQ multiplex PCR, and TCRdb holds only the in-frame ones, with some missing. The profile shows under 200,000 clones, less than 90% of them singletons. Sequenced input: PBMCs or T cells enriched from blood (not recorded which). All receptors derive from a woman aged 50 to 60 who had recovered from COVID-19.

The CDR3 sequence is CASSLVKKDRGFYYEQYF. The DNA for the CDR3 is TGTGCCAGCAGCTTAGTCAAGAAGGACAGGGGCTTTTACTACGAGCAGTACTTC. The V gene is TRBV7-9, the J gene TRBJ2-7; 9 bases fit TRBD1. This CDR3 is built from 18 residues. Germline V CDR1 and CDR2: SEHNR, FQNEAQ (reference sequence). V lost 1 base to trimming and J lost 3 bases; unmatched junction nucleotides: 13.

The gene calls are TRBV7-9 and TRBJ2-3; either TRBD1 or TRBD2 may supply D (5 bases each). The CDR3 runs 14 residues. Germline CDR1 reads SEHNR; CDR2 reads FQNEAQ (reference sequence). The V gene lost 10 bases and the J gene lost 2 bases, with 16 bases spanning the gap. CDR3 in amino acids: CATSLEGLTDTQYF. Here the CDR3 DNA reads TGTGCCACGAGCTTAGAGGGGCTCACAGATACGCAGTATTTT.

The V gene is TRBV9, the J gene TRBJ2-3, with 9 bases fitting TRBD1. From germline, CDR1 is SGDLS and CDR2 YYNGEE. The CDR3 consists of 15 residues. V was pared by 2 bases and J by 2 bases, with 3 bases of the junction left unmatched. DNA for the CDR3: TGTGCCAGCAGCGTGGGACAGGGCCACACAGATACGCAGTATTTT. Its translation: CASSVGQGHTDTQYF.

This chain connects TRBV3-1 (or the pseudogene TRBV3-2) to TRBJ2-1; possible D gene TRBD1, 5 bases. Trimming left V 3 bases short and J 2 bases short, with 8 bases between. This CDR3 has 14 amino acids. In germline, CDR1 is LGHDT, CDR2 YNNKEL (reference sequence). The CDR3 is CASSQRQTYNEQFF. DNA for the CDR3: TGTGCCAGCAGCCAGCGACAGACCTACAATGAGCAGTTCTTC.

The J gene is TRBJ1-1, the V gene TRBV7-8; D gene uncertain. Trimming took 2 bases from V and 8 from J, leaving 9 bases between them. The germline V gene encodes CDR1 SGHVS and CDR2 FQNEAQ. This CDR3 spans 12 amino acids. The CDR3 nucleotides read TGTGCCAGCAGCTTAACGGGAGGGGAAGCTTTCTTT. Protein sequence: CASSLTGGEAFF.

This chain joins TRBV6-5 and TRBJ1-5; D remains ambiguous. The V end was cut by 0 bases, the J end by 7 bases, with 10 bases between. The V gene's germline CDR1 is MNHEY and CDR2 SVGAGI. This CDR3 has 14 amino acids. The CDR3 nucleotides are TGTGCCAGCAGTTACTCGAGGGAAGTGCAGCCCCAGCATTTT. It is translated as CASSYSREVQPQHF.

CDR3 in amino acids: CASSLARQGTEAFF. The CDR3 DNA sequence: TGCGCCAGCAGCTTGGCGAGACAGGGGACTGAAGCTTTCTTT. This chain connects TRBV5-1 to TRBJ1-1, with 8 positions matching TRBD1. From germline, CDR1 is SGHRS and CDR2 YFSETQ. The CDR3 is 14 amino acids. J was trimmed by 5 bases and V by 0 bases; bases with no gene match: 3.

The genes are TRBV7-9 and TRBJ2-1, with TRBD2 matching 10 bases. The ends lost 3 bases at V and 4 bases at J; junction bases unmatched: 3. The CDR3 is 15 amino acids. Per the germline V gene, CDR1 is SEHNR and CDR2 is FQNEAQ (reference sequence). The CDR3 DNA follows: TGTGCCAGCAGCTTCCTAGCGGGAGCATACAATGAGCAGTTCTTC. This gives the protein CASSFLAGAYNEQFF.

This chain connects TRBV5-6 to TRBJ1-4; no definite D call. The CDR3 runs 16 residues. Between the trimmed V and J ends, which lost 4 bases and 6 bases, there was a span of 19 bases. The germline CDR1 and CDR2 sequences are SGHDT and YYEEEE. The CDR3 reads CASSTEGRLYDEKLFF. DNA of the CDR3: TGTGCCAGCAGCACGGAGGGCAGGCTTTATGATGAAAAACTGTTTTTT.

V is TRBV6-1 and J is TRBJ2-6; the D gene is possibly TRBD1 (6 bases). The V gene's germline CDR1 is MNHNS and CDR2 SASEGT. The CDR3 is 17 residues long. Trimming pared 3 bases from V and 4 bases from J, leaving 16 bases between. CDR3 nucleotides: TGTGCCAGCAGTGAGGAAGACAGGTTACCCGGGGCCAACGTCCTGACTTTC. This translates into CASSEEDRLPGANVLTF.

V gene TRBV7-9 combines with J gene TRBJ1-1; D remains ambiguous. Deletions cut 5 bases from V and 1 base from J, with 8 bases between. Germline V gives CDR1 SEHNR, CDR2 FQNEAQ (reference sequence). The CDR3 has 13 amino acids. DNA for the CDR3: TGTGCCAGCAGCCCTATTACGAACACTGAAGCTTTCTTT. Protein: CASSPITNTEAFF.

The chain uses TRBV7-6 and TRBJ2-5; D unclear. Trimming took off 1 base at V and 4 bases at J, with 7 bases between the two ends. CDR3 size: 13 residues. The germline V gene has CDR1 SGHVS and CDR2 FNYEAQ. The CDR3 DNA reads TGTGCCAGCAGCTTAGGGCCCCCAGAGACCCAGTACTTC. Translated, it gives CASSLGPPETQYF.

The chain combines TRBV7-6 with TRBJ1-1, with TRBD1 identical over 8 bases. The CDR3 length is 15 residues. V gave up 5 bases and J gave up 4 bases; unmatched junction bases: 9. Germline assignment: CDR1 SGHVS and CDR2 FNYEAQ. The CDR3 sequence is CASSPQGARGTEAFF. The CDR3 nucleotides read TGTGCCAGCAGCCCTCAGGGGGCGCGGGGCACTGAAGCTTTCTTT.

The V and J genes are TRBV11-3 and TRBJ2-7; TRBD1 agrees at 9 bases. Germline V lookup: CDR1 SGHNT, CDR2 YENEEA. This CDR3 comprises 15 residues. V gave up 3 bases and J gave up 0 bases; unmatched junction bases: 3. The CDR3 nucleotides read TGTGCCAGCAGCTTGTGGGGACAGGGCTCCTACGAGCAGTACTTC. This gives the protein CASSLWGQGSYEQYF.

This clone was recorded once. The CDR3 DNA is TGTGCCAGCAGCCTAGAGGCCTTATCCGGGGGCTACACCTTC. Encoded protein: CASSLEALSGGYTF. The chain has TRBV4-2 and TRBJ1-2; unclear D gene. The CDR3 has 14 residues. Trimming took off 4 bases at V and 8 bases at J, with 17 bases between the two ends. Germline-derived CDR1 and CDR2 are LGHNA and YNFKEQ.

This chain connects TRBV12-3 or TRBV12-4 to TRBJ1-1; the D gene is possibly TRBD1 (5 bases). The CDR3 runs 12 residues. V lost 5 bases and J lost 8, with 12 bases in between. The DNA for the CDR3 is TGTGCCAGCAGTCTTAAAGGGGTGGAAGCTTTCTTT. Amino acids: CASSLKGVEAFF.

The gene calls are TRBV28 and TRBJ1-6, with D possibly matching TRBD1 (5 bases). CDR3 length: 12 amino acids. CDR1 and CDR2 (germline): MDHEN, SYDVKM. V was shortened by 7 bases and J by 8 bases, with 9 bases between the two germline ends. This CDR3 is CASTGFDSPLHF. The DNA for the CDR3 is TGTGCCAGCACAGGGTTCGATTCACCCCTCCACTTT.

The genes are TRBV10-3 and TRBJ2-2; 13 bases agree with TRBD2. The germline V gene encodes CDR1 ENHRY and CDR2 SYGVKD. CDR3 size: 17 residues. V trimming: 4 bases; J trimming: 3 bases; junction bases outside the gene matches: 5. CDR3 in amino acids: CAISGTSGSEYTGELFF. The CDR3, as DNA: TGTGCCATCAGTGGGACTAGCGGGAGTGAATACACCGGGGAGCTGTTTTTT.

This sequence joins TRBV20-1 and TRBJ1-5; 10 bases fit TRBD1. The J segment lost 2 bases and the V segment lost 3 bases, leaving 7 bases of the junction unmatched. This CDR3 comprises 16 residues. CDR1 and CDR2 from the germline V gene are DFQATT and SNEGSKA (reference sequence). In DNA form, the CDR3 reads TGCAGTGCTAGTAGACCGGGGACAGGGGGCAATCAGCCCCAGCATTTT. It encodes CSASRPGTGGNQPQHF.

This chain uses TRBV18 with TRBJ2-1; the match to TRBD1 covers 7 bases. The germline V gene has CDR1 KGHSH and CDR2 LQKENI. J gave up 0 bases and V 3 bases, and 8 bases lay outside the gene matches. CDR3 length equals 17 residues. As DNA, the CDR3 is TGTGCCAGCTCACCTCCTCAGGGGGTCGGCTCCTACAATGAGCAGTTCTTC. It yields the protein CASSPPQGVGSYNEQFF.

The chain is built from TRBV18 and TRBJ1-1, with unresolved D. Germline-derived CDR1 and CDR2 are KGHSH and LQKENI. This CDR3 contains 15 residues. V lost 6 bases and J 2 bases, leaving 16 bases between the germline ends. The CDR3 DNA is TGTGCCAGCTCCCCTACCATTCCAGGAAACACTGAAGCTTTCTTT. Amino acids: CASSPTIPGNTEAFF.

V usage is TRBV6-5 and J usage is TRBJ2-7; 8 positions match TRBD1. After removal of 6 bases from V and 2 bases from J, the junction contained 0 bases not matched to a gene. Germline CDR1 MNHEY, CDR2 SVGAGI. This CDR3 spans 12 amino acids. CDR3 sequence reads: CASRQGAYEQYF. The CDR3 DNA follows: TGTGCCAGCAGACAGGGGGCCTACGAGCAGTACTTC.

V is TRBV2 and J is TRBJ2-3; D remains unclear. CDR1 is SNHLY and CDR2 is FYNNEI in the germline V gene. V lost 7 bases to trimming and J lost 1 base, with 12 bases between them. The CDR3 extends over 14 amino acids. The CDR3: CASITDIRTDTQYF. For the CDR3, the DNA is TGTGCCAGCATCACTGACATACGCACAGATACGCAGTATTTT.

This clone came up a few times. The chain is built from TRBV19 and TRBJ1-6, with 8 bases fitting TRBD1. The germline V gene encodes CDR1 LNHDA and CDR2 SQIVND (reference sequence). The CDR3 loop spans 14 amino acids. V was pared by 2 bases and J by 10 bases, with 4 bases of the junction left unmatched. The CDR3 bases are TGTGCCAGTAGTATACAGGGGGCTGGATCACCCCTCCACTTT. It translates to CASSIQGAGSPLHF.

This chain connects TRBV6-5 to TRBJ1-3; tentatively, D is TRBD1 (6 bases). The length of the CDR3 is 14 residues. With 6 bases removed from V and 0 bases from J, the gap between germline ends came to 9 bases. From germline, CDR1 is MNHEY and CDR2 SVGAGI. The CDR3 reads CASSGQFSGNTIYF. CDR3 DNA sequence: TGTGCCAGCAGCGGACAGTTCTCTGGAAACACCATATATTTT.

For this clone: At one end the junction does not follow the germline gene, possibly because of a read error. This chain uses TRBV11-1 with TRBJ1-1; 7 bases line up with TRBD1. There are 16 residues in the CDR3. Germline V CDR1 and CDR2: SGHAT, FQDESV (reference sequence). The CDR3 spells CASSLGGAAMNTEAFF. CDR3 nucleotides: TGTGCCAGCAGTTTAGGGGGCGCGGCAATGAACACTGAAGCTTTCTTT.

The V call is TRBV2, the J call TRBJ2-1, with TRBD2 matching over 11 bases. The CDR3 loop spans 14 amino acids. CDR1 SNHLY and CDR2 FYNNEI come from the germline V gene. The V and J ends lost 6 bases and 12 bases, in that order; junction bases with no gene match: 10. The CDR3 is CASRGTSGVGWQFF. CDR3 DNA sequence: TGTGCCAGCAGAGGGACTAGCGGAGTGGGTTGGCAGTTCTTC. Full variable domain (rest looked up from reference TRBV2 and TRBJ2-1): EPEVTQTPSHQVTQMGQEVILRCVPISNHLYFYWYRQILGQKVEFLVSFYNNEISEKSEIFDDQFSVERPDGSNFTLKIRSTKLEDSAMYFCASRGTSGVGWQFFGPGTRLTVL.

V is TRBV6-5 and J is TRBJ1-2; TRBD1 aligns across 7 bases. V lost 2 bases, J lost 6 bases, and 3 bases stayed unmatched. Germline CDR1 reads MNHEY; CDR2 reads SVGAGI. The CDR3 contains 13 residues. As DNA, the CDR3 is TGTGCCAGCAGTTACCGCGGACAGGATGGCTACACCTTC. It encodes CASSYRGQDGYTF.

V usage is TRBV7-2 and J usage is TRBJ2-7; 13 bases fit TRBD2. The junction had 5 bases not matched to a gene; V was cut back by 4 bases and J by 5 bases. The germline V gene encodes CDR1 SGHTA and CDR2 FQGNSA. The CDR3 totals 15 residues. CDR3 amino acids: CASSSGLAGVDEQYF. The CDR3 nucleotides are TGTGCCAGCAGCTCAGGACTAGCGGGAGTGGACGAGCAGTACTTC. Complete variable domain (other parts from reference TRBV7-2 and TRBJ2-7): GAGVSQSPSNKVTEKGKDVELRCDPISGHTALYWYRQSLGQGLEFLIYFQGNSAPDKSGLPSDRFSAERTGGSVSTLTIQRTQQEDSAVYLCASSSGLAGVDEQYFGPGTRLTVT.

The DNA for the CDR3 is TGTGCCAGCAGCCGGGACAGCTACCCCATTGGCTACACCTTC. Translation: CASSRDSYPIGYTF. The chain combines TRBV7-9 with TRBJ1-2; 7 nucleotides align to TRBD1. The CDR3 runs 14 residues. Per germline, CDR1 SEHNR and CDR2 FQNEAQ (reference sequence). After removal of 5 bases from V and 7 bases from J, the junction contained 10 bases not matched to a gene.